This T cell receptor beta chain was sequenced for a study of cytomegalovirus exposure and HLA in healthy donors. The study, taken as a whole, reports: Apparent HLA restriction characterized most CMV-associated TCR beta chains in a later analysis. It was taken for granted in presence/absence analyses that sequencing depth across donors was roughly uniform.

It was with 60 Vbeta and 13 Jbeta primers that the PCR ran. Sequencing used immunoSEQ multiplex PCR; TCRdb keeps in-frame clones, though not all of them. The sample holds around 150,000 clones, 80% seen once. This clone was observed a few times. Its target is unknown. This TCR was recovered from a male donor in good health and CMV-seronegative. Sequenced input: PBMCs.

Here the CDR3 reads CASKISGDTDTQYF. CDR3 nucleotides: TGTGCCAGCAAGATTAGCGGGGACACAGATACGCAGTATTTT. This chain uses TRBV6-4 with TRBJ2-3; 8 positions match TRBD2. The CDR3 runs 14 residues. Germline CDR1 MRHNA, CDR2 SNTAGT. Trimming cost V 7 bases and J 2 bases; bases outside gene matches: 5.